The 11 T cell receptor beta chains reported below all come from one sample, sequenced in a study of Ad26.COV2.S vaccination and SARS-CoV-2 variants. Sequencing was performed with immunoSEQ multiplex PCR; in TCRdb, only in-frame clones are kept and a portion is missing. The sample holds about 420,000 clones, roughly 90% seen once. The treatment was: around 19 received Ad26.COV2.S at low or high dose, single or two shots; about 5 received placebo; per-sample allocation not given. Collection of samples fell on day 63 after the first vaccine or placebo injection. Here the sequenced sample was peripheral blood, taken in a trial of Ad26.COV2.S vaccine versus placebo. Source of these receptors: a person between 18 and 60 years old who received the Ad26.COV2.S COVID-19 vaccine or a placebo.

There are a few counts of this clone. The chain couples TRBV14 to TRBJ2-2, with D hard to call. Per germline, CDR1 SGHDN and CDR2 FVKESK. The CDR3 contains 13 residues. V lost 8 bases and J lost 4, with 11 bases in between. The CDR3 reads CASRSGGTGELFF. CDR3 sequence (DNA): TGTGCCAGCCGTAGTGGTGGCACCGGGGAGCTGTTTTTT.

The rearrangement uses TRBV11-2 and TRBJ2-5; either TRBD1 or TRBD2 may supply D (6 bases each). The V gene lost 3 bases and the J gene lost 5 bases, with 16 bases spanning the gap. Germline CDR1 is SGHAT and CDR2 is FQNNGV. The CDR3 is made up of 15 amino acids. The CDR3: CASSLGGGDLETQYF. As DNA, the CDR3 is TGTGCCAGCAGCTTGGGGGGCGGGGATCTCGAGACCCAGTACTTC.

The CDR3 loop is CASSLPRTGDEQFF. In nucleotides, the CDR3 is TGTGCCAGCAGTTTACCCCGGACAGGGGATGAGCAGTTCTTC. V and J are TRBV28 and TRBJ2-1; TRBD1 matches 9 bases. Germline V CDR1 and CDR2: MDHEN, SYDVKM. J lost 8 bases, V lost 2 bases, and 4 bases had no gene match. There are 14 residues in the CDR3.

This sequence joins TRBV19 and TRBJ1-1; D is perhaps TRBD1 (6 bases). Looked up from germline, CDR1 is LNHDA and CDR2 is SQIVND (reference sequence). Trimming shortened V by 4 bases and J by 9 bases, and 12 bases separated the two germline ends. The CDR3 extends over 12 amino acids. CDR3 DNA sequence: TGTGCCAGTAGTACTTCCGGGACACAAGCTTTCTTT. Its protein is CASSTSGTQAFF.

The chain links TRBV9 to TRBJ2-7; TRBD1 or TRBD2 may be the D gene (5 bases each). V lost 5 bases and J lost 1, with 13 bases in between. Germline lookup yields CDR1 SGDLS and CDR2 YYNGEE. The CDR3 runs 14 residues. CDR3 nucleotide sequence: TGTGCCAGCAGTTCCGGGACCGAGTCCTACGAGCAGTACTTC. Its translation: CASSSGTESYEQYF.

The V call is TRBV6-4, the J call TRBJ2-2, with D unresolved. The CDR3 loop spans 14 amino acids. The germline V and J ends were trimmed by 0 bases and 5 bases, with 7 bases remaining between them. Germline CDR1 and CDR2: MRHNA and SNTAGT. The CDR3 sequence is CASSDSLATGELFF. The CDR3 bases are TGTGCCAGCAGTGACTCGTTGGCAACCGGGGAGCTGTTTTTT.

The chain is built from TRBV6-1 and TRBJ1-4, with D possibly TRBD1 on 6 matching bases. The CDR3 is 15 amino acids. Germline V gene sequence: CDR1 MNHNS, CDR2 SASEGT. Deletions cut 2 bases from V and 6 bases from J, with 13 bases between. CDR3 in DNA: TGTGCCAGCAGTGAATGGGGGGGGCAGCATGAAAAACTGTTTTTT. It encodes CASSEWGGQHEKLFF.

The V call is TRBV6-2 or TRBV6-3, the J call TRBJ2-7; D unresolved. This CDR3 is 15 amino acids long. V was clipped by 5 bases and J by 3 bases, with 17 bases between them. Germline V gives CDR1 MNHEY, CDR2 SVGEGT. As DNA, the CDR3 is TGTGCCAGCAGTCCCCTCGACGCTCCCAACTACGAGCAGTACTTC. This translates into CASSPLDAPNYEQYF.

The J gene is TRBJ2-3, the V gene TRBV6-4; 7 nucleotides match TRBD1. Germline V gives CDR1 MRHNA, CDR2 SNTAGT. The CDR3 sequence is 15 residues long. With V trimmed by 4 bases and J by 4 bases, 8 bases remained unmatched. The CDR3 nucleotides read TGTGCCAGCAGTGTTACAGGGGACGCCCCAGATACGCAGTATTTT. It encodes CASSVTGDAPDTQYF.

This clone was recorded once. The rearrangement uses TRBV5-5 and TRBJ2-6; 8 positions match TRBD1. This CDR3 comprises 16 residues. Germline V gene lookup returns CDR1 SGHKS and CDR2 YYEKEE (reference sequence). V lost 6 bases and J lost 4; bases outside the gene matches: 9. The CDR3 bases are TGTGCCAGCATGCTTGGACAGGGCCCCGGGGCCAACGTCCTGACTTTC. Its protein product is CASMLGQGPGANVLTF.

This chain joins TRBV4-1 and TRBJ1-6; D not resolved. Trimming took 1 base from V and 15 from J, leaving 7 bases between them. The CDR3 length is 11 residues. Germline V gene data show CDR1 as MGHRA and CDR2 as YSYEKL. In nucleotides, the CDR3 is TGCGCCAGCAGCCAAGGTGTACTCCTCCACTTT. This codes for CASSQGVLLHF.